Given below is one TCR beta chain in context. Its antigen is not known. TCRdb's table, derived via immunoSEQ multiplex PCR, lists solely in-frame clones and lacks some. The data show under 110,000 clones, about 90% seen once. This CDR3 has 13 residues. With 8 bases removed from V and 5 bases from J, the gap between germline ends came to 13 bases. Per the germline V gene, CDR1 is SGHVS and CDR2 is FQNEAQ. This entry comes from a study of T cell responses to AZD1222 COVID-19 vaccine. Whole-study findings and limits: Spike-specific TCR breadth and depth rose after two AZD1222 doses.

The sequence came from an adult who received the AZD1222 COVID-19 vaccine. Sequenced material: peripheral blood, taken 28 days after the second AZD1222 dose. This chain links TRBV7-8 with TRBJ2-1, with no clear D. CDR3 nucleotides: TGTGCCAGCCGCCGAGGCCGAGACAATGAGCAGTTCTTC. Its translation: CASRRGRDNEQFF.